A single sample is the source of the 7 T cell receptor beta chains below, sequenced in a study of blood T cell repertoires in COVID-19. Clones were read by immunoSEQ multiplex PCR, and TCRdb kept only the in-frame ones, dropping some. The profile shows about 69,000 clones, 79% of them singletons. Sequences were obtained from peripheral blood. The receptor source for this set is a man in his 60s with acute or convalescent COVID-19.

The V gene is TRBV7-9, the J gene TRBJ1-1; weak D call: TRBD1 (5 bases). The V gene's germline CDR1 is SEHNR and CDR2 FQNEAQ (reference sequence). The CDR3 is 13 residues long. Trimming shortened V by 5 bases and J by 4 bases, and 11 bases separated the two germline ends. The CDR3, as DNA: TGTGCCAGCAGCCTAGGGGAGATCACTGAAGCTTTCTTT. Residues: CASSLGEITEAFF. The entire variable domain, with the rest obtained from reference TRBV7-9 and TRBJ1-1, is as follows: DTGVSQNPRHKITKRGQNVTFRCDPISEHNRLYWYRQTLGQGPEFLTYFQNEAQLEKSRLLSDRFSAERPKGSFSTLEIQRTEQGDSAMYLCASSLGEITEAFFGQGTRLTVV.

V usage is TRBV18 and J usage is TRBJ2-7; weak D call: TRBD1 (6 bases). The V end lost 0 bases, the J end lost 0 bases, and 9 bases lay between the germline ends. The length of the CDR3 is 15 residues. CDR1 KGHSH and CDR2 LQKENI come from the germline V gene. In DNA, the CDR3 is TGTGCCAGCTCACCACCGATGGGGGCCTCCTACGAGCAGTACTTC. It is translated as CASSPPMGASYEQYF.

This sequence joins TRBV2 and TRBJ1-5; TRBD1 matches 12 bases. Germline V CDR1 and CDR2: SNHLY, FYNNEI. This CDR3 has 18 residues. J lost 5 bases, V lost 6 bases, and 14 bases had no gene match. CDR3 sequence: CASSEGQGAMWIDQPQHF. CDR3 in DNA: TGTGCCAGCAGCGAGGGACAGGGGGCGATGTGGATCGATCAGCCCCAGCATTTT.

The rearrangement links TRBV12-3 or TRBV12-4 to TRBJ1-2; 7 nucleotides match TRBD1. This CDR3 spans 13 amino acids. V lost 5 bases, J lost 7 bases, and 7 bases stayed unmatched. CDR3 sequence (DNA): TGTGCCAGCAGTATGTCTTGGGACAGTGGCTACACCTTC. It is translated as CASSMSWDSGYTF.

The chain joins TRBV7-3 to TRBJ2-1; TRBD1 aligns across 8 bases. Germline V lookup: CDR1 SGHTA, CDR2 FQGTGA. V shed 5 bases and J 10 bases; nucleotides not matched to a gene: 7. CDR3 length: 13 residues. The CDR3: CASSPSRGQEQFF. The CDR3 region has the DNA TGTGCCAGCAGCCCCTCCAGGGGGCAGGAGCAGTTCTTC.

This clone was counted between two and nine times. This chain connects TRBV19 to TRBJ1-2, with D perhaps matching TRBD1 (5 bases). Trimming left V 5 bases short and J 6 bases short, with 10 bases between. The CDR3 is 12 residues long. Germline CDR1 is LNHDA and CDR2 is SQIVND (reference sequence). CDR3 nucleotide sequence: TGTGCCAGTAGTGACAGTCGCCATGGCTACACCTTC. Its translation is CASSDSRHGYTF. Supplemented by reference TRBV19 and TRBJ1-2, the full variable domain reads DGGITQSPKYLFRKEGQNVTLSCEQNLNHDAMYWYRQDPGQGLRLIYYSQIVNDFQKGDIAEGYSVSREKKESFPLTVTSAQKNPTAFYLCASSDSRHGYTFGSGTRLTVV.

The CDR3 region is CASSVGTGNIEAFF. In DNA, the CDR3 is TGTGCCAGCAGCGTCGGGACAGGGAACATCGAAGCTTTCTTT. J is TRBJ1-1 and V is TRBV9; TRBD1 agrees at 9 bases. Germline lookup yields CDR1 SGDLS and CDR2 YYNGEE. The CDR3 runs 14 residues. Trimming cost V 2 bases and J 8 bases; bases outside gene matches: 7.